Shown below are 17 T cell receptor beta chains from a single sample sequenced in a study of shared clonotypes between healthy human individuals (dated by TCRdb to 2020 to 2022). The library relied on the immunoSEQ multiplex PCR assay. The table comes from immuneACCESS by way of TCRdb, which keeps in-frame sequences with V and J called. Part of the clones is missing from these tables; in studies checked, under half for an unresolved V gene and the rest for unknown reasons. This sample lists around 1,900,000 clones; roughly 93% were detected once. Clones ranked in the top ten supply around 1.7% of the sample. CD8 naive samples consisted of CD45RO-negative cells that were positively selected for CCR7, yielding a CD45RA+CCR7+ population without TemRA cells. Sequencing used naive CD8+ T cells from PBMCs. The sample's cell subset or site label, in plain terms: CD45RA+CCR7+. The source is a man aged 18-30 years in good health. Some clones in this sample may be carry-over from other donors' samples.

CDR3 in DNA: TGTGCCAGCAGCTTAACAGGGGGGGCATCCTCCTACAATGAGCAGTTCTTC. As protein: CASSLTGGASSYNEQFF. The chain employs TRBV7-3 and TRBJ2-1; a possible D gene is TRBD2 (7 bases). CDR3 size: 17 residues. Germline lookup yields CDR1 SGHTA and CDR2 FQGTGA. Trimming removed 0 bases at V and 0 bases at J, with 12 bases between.

V is TRBV27 and J is TRBJ1-2; TRBD1 agrees at 11 bases. Germline V gene lookup returns CDR1 MNHEY and CDR2 SMNVEV (reference sequence). The CDR3 sequence is 14 residues long. V dropped 6 bases and J dropped 7; count of bases not matched to a gene: 7. CDR3 nucleotide sequence: TGTGCCAGCAGGACTGGACAGGGGGCGATTGGCTACACCTTC. Protein: CASRTGQGAIGYTF.

V and J are TRBV5-6 and TRBJ2-5, with D perhaps TRBD1 (6 bases). CDR1 is SGHDT, CDR2 YYEEEE, per germline. Trimming took 4 bases from V and 2 from J, leaving 12 bases between them. The CDR3 extends over 14 amino acids. Here the CDR3 reads CASSQAGAQETQYF. For the CDR3, the DNA is TGTGCCAGCAGCCAAGCAGGGGCACAAGAGACCCAGTACTTC.

V gene TRBV4-3 combines with J gene TRBJ1-5, with D uncertain. Germline values: CDR1 LGHNA, CDR2 YSLEER. There are 16 residues in the CDR3. V shed 1 base and J shed 0 bases, with 10 bases lying between them. DNA for the CDR3: TGCGCCAGCAGCCAAGGGGCGTTGAATAGCAATCAGCCCCAGCATTTT. Its translation: CASSQGALNSNQPQHF.

The rearrangement uses TRBV10-3 and TRBJ2-3; 8 positions match TRBD2. This CDR3 has 17 residues. The ends lost 3 bases at V and 2 bases at J; junction bases unmatched: 10. Looked up from germline, CDR1 is ENHRY and CDR2 is SYGVKD. In DNA form, the CDR3 reads TGTGCCATCAGTGAATCTTCACTAGCGGCCCACACAGATACGCAGTATTTT. It codes for CAISESSLAAHTDTQYF.

The rearrangement joins TRBV4-1 to TRBJ1-1; no clear D. The germline V and J ends were trimmed by 4 bases and 12 bases, with 24 bases remaining between them. Germline CDR1 MGHRA, CDR2 YSYEKL. CDR3 length equals 15 residues. The CDR3 coding sequence is TGCGCCAGCAGCCCCTCGCCGATAGAGGACTTAAAAACTTTCTTT. Translating gives CASSPSPIEDLKTFF.

The genes are TRBV27 and TRBJ2-7; perhaps TRBD1 as D (6 bases). Germline CDR1 is MNHEY and CDR2 is SMNVEV (reference sequence). The V end lost 6 bases, the J end lost 4 bases, and 22 bases lay between the germline ends. This CDR3 has 16 amino acids. In DNA, the CDR3 is TGTGCCAGCAGGCTGGGGGCCGACGGTGGTGTTTACGAGCAGTACTTC. Its protein product is CASRLGADGGVYEQYF.

This chain links TRBV27 with TRBJ1-1; 7 bases map to TRBD1. Germline V gene sequence: CDR1 MNHEY, CDR2 SMNVEV (reference sequence). The CDR3 extends over 15 amino acids. Trimming removed 5 bases from V and 4 bases from J; junction bases left unmatched: 10. The CDR3 reads CASSPWTGGGTEAFF. CDR3 sequence (DNA): TGTGCCAGCAGTCCATGGACAGGCGGAGGCACTGAAGCTTTCTTT.

A remark on this clone: This may come from a read error, since a much larger clone is one base off. The chain combines TRBV5-1 with TRBJ1-1, with D hard to call. Germline values: CDR1 SGHRS, CDR2 YFSETQ. Trimming removed 2 bases at V and 1 base at J, with 6 bases between. This CDR3 has 13 amino acids. The CDR3 is CASSFDTNTEAFF. In DNA form, the CDR3 reads TGCGCCAGCAGCTTCGACACGAACACTGAAGCTTTCTTT.

This chain joins TRBV7-9 and TRBJ2-1; 9 bases map to TRBD1. V was clipped by 4 bases and J by 9 bases; unmatched bases: 16. This CDR3 has 17 residues. CDR1 is SEHNR, CDR2 FQNEAQ, per germline (reference sequence). This CDR3 reads CASSSFPRPGQGIEQFF. CDR3 sequence (DNA): TGTGCCAGCAGCTCCTTCCCAAGACCGGGACAGGGCATTGAGCAGTTCTTC.

The chain links TRBV9 to TRBJ2-1; the match to TRBD2 covers 8 bases. The germline V gene encodes CDR1 SGDLS and CDR2 YYNGEE. CDR3 length: 17 residues. J lost 0 bases, V lost 6 bases, and 11 bases had no gene match. As DNA, the CDR3 is TGTGCCAGCACCCCTCGGGGGGGGACTAGCTCCTACAATGAGCAGTTCTTC. Translating gives CASTPRGGTSSYNEQFF.

The chain has TRBV10-1 and TRBJ2-7; D perhaps matches TRBD2 (6 bases). The germline V gene encodes CDR1 WNHNN and CDR2 SYGVQD (reference sequence). The CDR3 extends over 15 amino acids. The V end lost 0 bases, the J end lost 6 bases, and 15 bases lay between the germline ends. The CDR3 DNA reads as TGCGCCAGCAGTGAGTCTATAGGTGCGGGGTCCGAGCAGTACTTC. Translating gives CASSESIGAGSEQYF.

This clone came up a few times. The chain uses TRBV7-9 and TRBJ1-1; D is unclear. This CDR3 has 12 amino acids. CDR1 SEHNR and CDR2 FQNEAQ come from the germline V gene (reference sequence). With 8 bases removed from V and 4 bases from J, the gap between germline ends came to 11 bases. The CDR3 DNA sequence: TGTGCCAGCGAGGTAGGCGGCACTGAAGCTTTCTTT. Encoded protein: CASEVGGTEAFF.

The genes are TRBV28 and TRBJ1-2, with D perhaps TRBD1 (6 bases). Germline values: CDR1 MDHEN, CDR2 SYDVKM. The CDR3 runs to 14 residues. V was shortened by 10 bases and J by 4 bases, with 19 bases between the two germline ends. CDR3 residues: CATLTGGGGYGYTF. The CDR3 DNA is TGTGCCACACTTACGGGCGGGGGCGGCTATGGCTACACCTTC.

This clone was counted a single time. The sample contains more than one DNA sequence encoding this CDR3. The chain couples TRBV7-2 to TRBJ2-1; D unresolved. Trimming left V 5 bases short and J 10 bases short, with 9 bases between. The CDR3 contains 11 residues. Germline CDR1 and CDR2: SGHTA and FQGNSA. CDR3 bases: TGTGCCAGCAGCCTCGGAAACGAGCAGTTCTTC. The encoded protein is CASSLGNEQFF.

The chain joins TRBV28 to TRBJ2-5, with 9 bases identical to TRBD2. Trimming removed 8 bases from V and 5 bases from J; junction bases left unmatched: 15. Germline V gives CDR1 MDHEN, CDR2 SYDVKM. The CDR3 sequence is 16 residues long. The chain's CDR3 is CASGRGSGSVVETQYF. The CDR3 DNA reads as TGTGCCAGCGGACGGGGTAGCGGGAGCGTGGTTGAGACCCAGTACTTC.

Only a few counts were recorded for this clone. This sequence joins TRBV11-2 and TRBJ1-1; D is undetermined. V was clipped by 5 bases and J by 1 base, with 11 bases between them. CDR3 length: 14 amino acids. Germline CDR1 reads SGHAT; CDR2 reads FQNNGV. The CDR3 region has the DNA TGTGCCAGCAGCCCATTTGATCAGAACACTGAAGCTTTCTTT. As protein: CASSPFDQNTEAFF.